Detailed here is one T cell receptor beta chain. Its target antigen remains unknown. No per-base quality is available; no much larger clone lies one base away. Different DNA sequences within this sample yield the same CDR3. The CDR3 regions of human TCRbeta chains were analyzed by immunosequencing. Turning to the authors' computational methods: TCRs in the repertoires were compared against a reference library of SARS-CoV-2-specific TCRs that had been generated with the MIRA antigen-specificity platform. Breadth was defined as the fraction of unique TCRs that were SARS-CoV-2-associated, and depth was defined as the fraction of total T cells that were SARS-CoV-2-associated. Using the MIRA data, each spike-specific TCR was mapped to the spike region that the TCR reacts to and placed in a CD4 or CD8 class. Log10-transformed breadth and depth values were compared by one-way ANOVA with Sidak's multiple comparisons tests. TCRdb limited this immuneACCESS table to in-frame rearrangements with V and J called. A share of clones is missing; checked studies link under half to unresolved V genes, and the rest is unexplained. V and J calls plus clone size are reproduced from that table; the DNA served to infer D and trimming. Within this sample are 150,000 to 180,000 clones, with around 85% of them counted one time only. The top ten hold 5.5% to 6% of the sample.

The meaning of the sample's time point label: baseline before first vaccination. This specimen's treatment or condition label, interpreted: meningococcal conjugate vaccine given as trial control. Vaccinee samples were obtained from the UK trials COV001 and COV002, which included a single-blind randomized controlled phase 2/3 trial of AZD1222 (ChAdOx1 nCoV-19) in healthy adults. For TCRbeta chain sequencing, PBMC samples were collected from trial participants at day 0 and at day 28 after the second dose. The data are from a study of T cell responses to AZD1222 COVID-19 vaccine (dated by TCRdb to the early 2020s). Concerning the study at large: A total of 230 or so trial participants underwent TCR sequencing, of whom some 210 received two doses of AZD1222 and some 26 received two doses of the MenACWY control vaccine. Enrollment into the trials was organized by age into subgroups of 18-55, 56-69 and 70-plus years, and those subgroups contained roughly 150, 30 and 60 TCR-sequenced participants, respectively.

V and J are truncated by 0 bases and 4 bases respectively, leaving an intervening sequence of 7 bases. Counted from cysteine to valine, this CDR3 has 13 amino acids. CDR3 DNA is the only sequence kept; it has 39 bases, read in frame from the first base. CDR1 and CDR2 (MNHNS, SASEGT) derive from the germline V gene. Overall study results and their limits: Conclusions about previously exposed vaccinees are limited, since just five to seven AZD1222 recipients were seropositive for SARS-CoV-2 at baseline. Reportedly, close to half of the unique spike-specific TCRs recognized epitopes lying outside the regions that are mutated in the B.1.351 and B.1.1.7 variants. The 56-69-year group was small, and its depth increase did not reach significance, likely because of low power. Participants were mostly white British and included more females than males, and it was suggested by the authors that clonal diversity may have been underestimated. CD4 TCRs associated with the vaccine covered the entire spike protein, and the dominant responses were in regions 160-218 and 743-854. Because no day 14 peak-response samples were available, repertoires were characterized only after the peak T cell response. After two AZD1222 doses, both the breadth and the depth of spike-specific TCRs were significantly higher than at day 0 and than in MenACWY recipients.

This clonotype was sampled from an adult in good health. The starting material was peripheral blood, obtained on day 0 of MenACWY control vaccination. Recombination linked TRBV6-1 to TRBJ2-7; there is no confident call for the D gene. The CDR3: CASSEALGYEQYV. The bases read TGTGCCAGCAGTGAAGCGCTTGGGTACGAGCAGTACGTC.